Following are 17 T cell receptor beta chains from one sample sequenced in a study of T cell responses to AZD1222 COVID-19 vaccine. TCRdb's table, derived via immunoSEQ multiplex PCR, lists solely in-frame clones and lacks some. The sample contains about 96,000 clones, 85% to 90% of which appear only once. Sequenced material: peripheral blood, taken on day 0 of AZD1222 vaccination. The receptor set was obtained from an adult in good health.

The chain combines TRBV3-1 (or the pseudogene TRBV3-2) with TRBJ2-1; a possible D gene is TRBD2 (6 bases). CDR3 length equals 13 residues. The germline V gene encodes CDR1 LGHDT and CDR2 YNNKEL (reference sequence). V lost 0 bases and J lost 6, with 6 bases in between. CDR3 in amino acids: CASSQEGGNEQFF. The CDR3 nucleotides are TGTGCCAGCAGCCAAGAGGGGGGCAATGAGCAGTTCTTC.

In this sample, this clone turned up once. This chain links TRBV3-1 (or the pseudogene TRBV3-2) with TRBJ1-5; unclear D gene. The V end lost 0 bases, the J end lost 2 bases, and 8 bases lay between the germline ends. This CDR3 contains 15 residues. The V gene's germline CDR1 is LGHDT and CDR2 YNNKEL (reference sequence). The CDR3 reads CASSQDCQRNQPQHF. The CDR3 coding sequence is TGTGCCAGCAGCCAAGATTGCCAACGCAATCAGCCCCAGCATTTT.

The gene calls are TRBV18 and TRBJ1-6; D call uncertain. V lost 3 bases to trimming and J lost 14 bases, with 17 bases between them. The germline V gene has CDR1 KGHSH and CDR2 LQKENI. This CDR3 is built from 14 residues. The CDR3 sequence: CASSPFDTIQALHF. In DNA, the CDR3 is TGTGCCAGCTCACCTTTTGACACAATTCAAGCCCTCCACTTT.

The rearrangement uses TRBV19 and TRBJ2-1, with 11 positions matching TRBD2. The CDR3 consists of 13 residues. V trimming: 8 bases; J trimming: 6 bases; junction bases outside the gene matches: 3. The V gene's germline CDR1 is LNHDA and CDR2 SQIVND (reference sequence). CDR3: CASGTSGFNEQFF. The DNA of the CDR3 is TGTGCCAGTGGGACTAGCGGATTCAATGAGCAGTTCTTC.

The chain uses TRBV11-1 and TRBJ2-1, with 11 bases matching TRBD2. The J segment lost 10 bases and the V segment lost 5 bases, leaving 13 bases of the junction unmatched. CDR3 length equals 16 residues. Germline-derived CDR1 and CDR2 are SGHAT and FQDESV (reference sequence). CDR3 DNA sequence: TGTGCCAGCAGCGGACCGCCGGGACTAGCGGAGCGAGAGCAGTTCTTC. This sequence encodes CASSGPPGLAEREQFF.

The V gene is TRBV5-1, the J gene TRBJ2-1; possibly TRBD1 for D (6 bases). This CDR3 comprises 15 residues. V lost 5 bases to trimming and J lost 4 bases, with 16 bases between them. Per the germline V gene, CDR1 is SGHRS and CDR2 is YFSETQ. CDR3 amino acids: CASSGAGVGYNEQFF. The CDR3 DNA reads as TGCGCCAGCAGTGGGGCAGGGGTGGGGTACAATGAGCAGTTCTTC.

In nucleotides, the CDR3 is TGTGCCAGCAGTTTCGCGGGGATCTACGAGCAGTACTTC. It translates to CASSFAGIYEQYF. V and J are TRBV6-2 or TRBV6-3 and TRBJ2-7; perhaps TRBD2 as D (6 bases). The CDR3 runs to 13 residues. Per the germline V gene, CDR1 is MNHEY and CDR2 is SVGEGT. The V and J ends lost 4 bases and 3 bases respectively, with 10 bases between them.

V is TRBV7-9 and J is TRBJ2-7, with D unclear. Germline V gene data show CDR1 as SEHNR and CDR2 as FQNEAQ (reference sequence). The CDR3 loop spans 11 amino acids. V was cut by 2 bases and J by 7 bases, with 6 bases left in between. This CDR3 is CASSLSQEQYF. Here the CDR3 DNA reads TGTGCCAGCAGCTTATCCCAAGAGCAGTACTTC.

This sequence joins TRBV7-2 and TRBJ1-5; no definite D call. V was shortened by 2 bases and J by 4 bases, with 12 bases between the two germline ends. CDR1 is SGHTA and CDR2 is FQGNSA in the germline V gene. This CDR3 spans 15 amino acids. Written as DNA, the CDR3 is TGTGCCAGCAGCTTATGGGCAGCTGAGAATCAGCCCCAGCATTTT. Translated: CASSLWAAENQPQHF.

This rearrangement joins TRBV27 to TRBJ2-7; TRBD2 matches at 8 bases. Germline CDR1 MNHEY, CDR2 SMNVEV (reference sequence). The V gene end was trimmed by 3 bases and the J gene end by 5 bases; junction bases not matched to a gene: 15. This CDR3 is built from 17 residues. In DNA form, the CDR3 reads TGTGCCAGCAGTTTTTGGGGCCAGCGGGAGTATCGGGACGAGCAGTACTTC. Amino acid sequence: CASSFWGQREYRDEQYF.

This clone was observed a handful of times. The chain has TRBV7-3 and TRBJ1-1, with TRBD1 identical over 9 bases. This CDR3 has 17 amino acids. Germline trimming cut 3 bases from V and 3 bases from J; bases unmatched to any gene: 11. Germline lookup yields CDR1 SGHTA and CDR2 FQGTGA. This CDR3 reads CASSFKDRGHGDTEAFF. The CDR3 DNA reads TGTGCCAGCAGCTTTAAGGACAGGGGCCACGGGGACACTGAAGCTTTCTTT.

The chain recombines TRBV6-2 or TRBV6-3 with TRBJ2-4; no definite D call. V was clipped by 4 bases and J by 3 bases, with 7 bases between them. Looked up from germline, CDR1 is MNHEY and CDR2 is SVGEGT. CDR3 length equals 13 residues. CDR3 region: CASSSLRKNIQYF. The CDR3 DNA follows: TGTGCCAGCAGTTCCCTTCGCAAAAACATTCAGTACTTC.

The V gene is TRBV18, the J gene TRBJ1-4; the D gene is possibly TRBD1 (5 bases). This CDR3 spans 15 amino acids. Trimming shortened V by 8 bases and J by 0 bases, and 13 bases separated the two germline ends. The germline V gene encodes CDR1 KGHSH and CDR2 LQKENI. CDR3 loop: CASRRDAATNEKLFF. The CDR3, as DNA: TGTGCCAGCCGTAGGGACGCAGCAACTAATGAAAAACTGTTTTTT.

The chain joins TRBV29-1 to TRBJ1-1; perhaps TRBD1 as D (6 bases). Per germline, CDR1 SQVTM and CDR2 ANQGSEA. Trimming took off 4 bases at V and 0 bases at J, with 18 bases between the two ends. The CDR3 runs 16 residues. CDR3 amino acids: CSVGRKQGPMNTEAFF. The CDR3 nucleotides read TGCAGCGTTGGGAGGAAACAGGGCCCGATGAACACTGAAGCTTTCTTT.

The CDR3 DNA reads TGTGCCAGCAGCCAGAAAACTAGTTTCCCAGATACGCAGTATTTT. As protein: CASSQKTSFPDTQYF. The chain employs TRBV7-2 and TRBJ2-3; TRBD2 might be the D (5 bases). Germline V gives CDR1 SGHTA, CDR2 FQGNSA. The CDR3 is 15 amino acids. V lost 5 bases, J lost 4 bases, and 16 bases lay in between.

The CDR3 region has the DNA TGTGCCAGCAGTCTTGGGACCTGGAACACTGAAGCTTTCTTT. Its translation: CASSLGTWNTEAFF. The chain couples TRBV5-4 to TRBJ1-1, with D tentatively TRBD1 (5 bases). The CDR3 has 14 residues. Trimming took off 5 bases at V and 1 base at J, with 12 bases between the two ends. CDR1 is SGHNT and CDR2 is YYREEE in the germline V gene (reference sequence).

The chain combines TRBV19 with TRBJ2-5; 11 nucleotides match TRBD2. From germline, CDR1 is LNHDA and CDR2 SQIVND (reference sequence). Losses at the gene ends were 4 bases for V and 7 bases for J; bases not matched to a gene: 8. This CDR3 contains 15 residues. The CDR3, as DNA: TGTGCCAGTAGTACCGGGACTAGCGGTTCGGGGACCCAGTACTTC. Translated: CASSTGTSGSGTQYF.